The 26 T cell receptor beta chains below all came from one sample that was sequenced in a study of T cell clonality in common variable immunodeficiency. Study-level results: Common variable immunodeficiency TCR beta sequences reportedly had fewer deletions and N-nucleotide insertions.

The protocol was immunoSEQ multiplex PCR, while the TCRdb copy is restricted to in-frame clones and leaves out a portion. The repertoire consists of fewer than 25,000 clones, none detected only once. No antigen has been assigned to these receptors. Sample: peripheral blood mononuclear cells. The receptor set was obtained from a human donor with common variable immunodeficiency.

Notes on this clone: The read comes to an end 3 residues before the CDR3 does, leaving the germline J gene to fill in the end. The V gene is TRBV18, the J gene TRBJ2-3, with D hard to call. V lost 6 bases, J lost 1 base, and 14 bases lay in between. Per germline, CDR1 KGHSH and CDR2 LQKENI. The CDR3 extends over 15 amino acids. The CDR3 region is CASSLSRGRTDTQYF. Partial CDR3 DNA: TGTGCCAGCTCCTTGAGTCGAGGTCGCACAGATACG.

This clone was detected only a few times. Read coverage stops 3 residues before the CDR3 terminus; the germline J gene supplies the remainder. This rearrangement joins TRBV5-1 to TRBJ2-1; no definite D call. Germline CDR1 reads SGHRS; CDR2 reads YFSETQ. Deletions cut 0 bases from V and 3 bases from J, with 7 bases between. This CDR3 region has 14 residues. Partial CDR3 DNA: TGCGCCAGCAGCTTGGTGTCCCTCTACAATGAG. Its translation is CASSLVSLYNE. The entire CDR3 protein reads CASSLVSLYNEQFF.

A remark on this clone: The CDR3 is cut off 3 residues early in the read; its end comes from the germline J gene. The chain uses TRBV7-2 and TRBJ2-5, with D uncertain. This CDR3 has 13 residues. Germline loops: CDR1 SGHTA, CDR2 FQGNSA. Trimming took 3 bases from V and 5 from J, leaving 10 bases between them. The CDR3 loop reads CASSLAVMETQYF. The covered CDR3 bases are TGTGCCAGCAGCTTGGCGGTGATGGAGACC.

As concerns this clone: The missing CDR3 end, 3 residues past where the read stops, is filled in from the germline J gene. The J gene is TRBJ2-1, the V gene TRBV6-2 or TRBV6-3; TRBD1 matches 10 bases. CDR1 and CDR2 (germline): MNHEY, SVGEGT. Trimming took 5 bases from V and 9 from J; bases not matched to a gene: 13. CDR3 size: 16 residues. CDR3 DNA (partial): TGTGCCAGCAGTCGACAGGGGGCTGGCGCGAGTGGTGAG. This encodes CASSRQGAGASGE. The whole CDR3 sequence reads CASSRQGAGASGEQFF.

Regarding this clone: The read falls 3 residues short of the CDR3 end, and the missing part is taken from the germline J gene. V is TRBV19 and J is TRBJ2-1; TRBD2 aligns across 14 bases. The J segment lost 0 bases and the V segment lost 6 bases, leaving 7 bases of the junction unmatched. Per the germline V gene, CDR1 is LNHDA and CDR2 is SQIVND (reference sequence). The CDR3 length is 18 residues. The CDR3 bases that were read are TGTGCCAGTAGGATGACTAGCGGGAGGGCCCGCTCCTACAATGAG. It codes for CASRMTSGRARSYNE. The entire CDR3 protein reads CASRMTSGRARSYNEQFF.

This clone showed up just a few times. The read ends 3 residues early relative to the CDR3; the germline J gene fills the gap. The V call is TRBV7-6, the J call TRBJ2-7; 11 bases align to TRBD2. The germline V gene encodes CDR1 SGHVS and CDR2 FNYEAQ. The CDR3 is made up of 17 amino acids. The trim removed 5 bases at V and 3 bases at J, leaving 12 bases unmatched. The CDR3 DNA, read in part, is TGTGCCAGCAGCATTGCCGGGACTAGCGGCATTATCTACGAG. Its protein product is CASSIAGTSGIIYE. The CDR3, in full, reads CASSIAGTSGIIYEQYF.

There are many counts of this clone. The CDR3 DNA, read in part, is TGTGCCAGCAGGGAGGGACAGGCCAACTATGGC. Amino acid sequence: CASREGQANYG. The CDR3 as a whole reads CASREGQANYGYTF. V and J are TRBV7-2 and TRBJ1-2; 8 bases agree with TRBD1. From the germline J gene comes the end of the CDR3, since the read stops 3 residues before it. The CDR3 spans 14 residues. Germline V lookup: CDR1 SGHTA, CDR2 FQGNSA. The J segment lost 2 bases and the V segment lost 6 bases, leaving 5 bases of the junction unmatched.

With regard to this clone: The read comes to an end 3 residues before the CDR3 does, leaving the germline J gene to fill in the end. The V call is TRBV18, the J call TRBJ1-2; D uncertain. CDR1 and CDR2 from the germline V gene are KGHSH and LQKENI. There are 13 residues in the CDR3. Deletions cut 2 bases from V and 2 bases from J, with 6 bases between. Partial CDR3 DNA: TGTGCCAGCTCACCAGCGGGCAACTATGGC. Protein sequence: CASSPAGNYG. The entire CDR3 reads CASSPAGNYGYTF.

This clone is medium-sized (0.01 to 0.1%) in the sample. CDR3 bases read: TGTGCCAGCAGTGAAACAGGGTTTACCTACGAG. This sequence encodes CASSETGFTYE. The whole CDR3 protein is CASSETGFTYEQYF. J is TRBJ2-7 and V is TRBV2; D might be TRBD1 (6 bases). The CDR3 end is not reached by the read, which stops 3 residues before it; the germline J gene fills it in. V lost 2 bases, J lost 2 bases, and 10 bases lay in between. The CDR3 is made up of 14 amino acids. Per germline, CDR1 SNHLY and CDR2 FYNNEI.

This clone came up a few times. The CDR3 end is not reached by the read, which stops 3 residues before it; the germline J gene fills it in. The chain uses TRBV20-1 and TRBJ2-1, with TRBD2 matching 9 bases. Germline values: CDR1 DFQATT, CDR2 SNEGSKA (reference sequence). J was trimmed by 2 bases and V by 6 bases; bases with no gene match: 5. This CDR3 is 14 amino acids long. CDR3 DNA, as far as it was read: TGCAGTGCCCCCGTAGCGGGGGCCTACAATGAG. As protein: CSAPVAGAYNE. The entire CDR3 sequence reads CSAPVAGAYNEQFF.

This clone was observed many times. Sequencing ends 3 residues short of the CDR3 end; the germline J gene provides the rest. This rearrangement joins TRBV29-1 to TRBJ2-7; 7 bases match TRBD1. The CDR3 has 12 amino acids. Germline V lookup: CDR1 SQVTM, CDR2 ANQGSEA. V shed 3 bases, J shed 2 bases, and the junction held 1 base outside the gene matches. Incomplete CDR3 DNA: TGCAGCGTTGAGGACAGGCCCTACGAG. Translation: CSVEDRPYE. The whole CDR3 protein reads CSVEDRPYEQYF.

This clone was seen more than once but under ten times. The read finishes 3 residues shy of the CDR3 end, and the germline J gene is used to complete it. The chain recombines TRBV30 with TRBJ2-7; D may be TRBD1 or TRBD2 (7 bases each). The CDR3 sequence is 16 residues long. CDR1 and CDR2 (germline): GTSNPN, SVGIG (reference sequence). V was trimmed by 0 bases and J by 3 bases, leaving 18 bases between them. CDR3 loop: CAWSVREDRKGYEQYF. The CDR3 DNA, read in part, is TGTGCCTGGAGTGTACGGGAGGACAGGAAGGGCTACGAG.

This clone has ten or more counts. The read halts 3 residues ahead of the CDR3 end, with the missing end drawn from the germline J gene. The chain employs TRBV2 and TRBJ1-1, with D perhaps TRBD1 (5 bases). Germline V gives CDR1 SNHLY, CDR2 FYNNEI. The CDR3 has 14 residues. The germline V and J ends were trimmed by 2 bases and 0 bases, with 7 bases remaining between them. Incomplete CDR3 DNA: TGTGCCAGCAGTGAACAAGGGGTGAACACTGAA. Translating it yields CASSEQGVNTE. The full CDR3 is CASSEQGVNTEAFF. Full variable domain (outside the CDR3, taken from reference TRBV2 and TRBJ1-1): EPEVTQTPSHQVTQMGQEVILRCVPISNHLYFYWYRQILGQKVEFLVSFYNNEISEKSEIFDDQFSVERPDGSNFTLKIRSTKLEDSAMYFCASSEQGVNTEAFFGQGTRLTVV.

This clone has a handful of counts. The CDR3 here is CASSAQGSQPQHF. Incomplete CDR3 DNA: TGTGCCAGCAGTGCGCAGGGAAGTCAGCCC. The gene calls are TRBV2 and TRBJ1-5, with D perhaps TRBD1 (5 bases). The read stops 3 residues short of the end of the CDR3; the missing end is completed from the germline J gene. The V and J ends lost 4 bases and 6 bases respectively, with 10 bases between them. The CDR3 consists of 13 residues. The germline CDR1 and CDR2 sequences are SNHLY and FYNNEI.

This clone was seen ten or more times. The read finishes 3 residues shy of the CDR3 end, and the germline J gene is used to complete it. The V call is TRBV30, the J call TRBJ2-1; 10 bases fit TRBD2. The CDR3 extends over 16 amino acids. CDR1 and CDR2 from the germline V gene are GTSNPN and SVGIG (reference sequence). V lost 2 bases, J lost 8 bases, and 12 bases stayed unmatched. CDR3 bases read: TGTGCCTGGAGTCACCCGAGCGGGAGGGCCGTGTATGAG. This translates into CAWSHPSGRAVYE. The whole CDR3 reads CAWSHPSGRAVYEQFF.

This clone was detected many times. The CDR3 end is not reached by the read, which stops 3 residues before it; the germline J gene fills it in. The chain carries TRBV20-1 and TRBJ2-3; no firm D call. Trimming removed 2 bases from V and 6 bases from J, with 3 bases in between. This CDR3 region has 10 residues. CDR1 is DFQATT and CDR2 is SNEGSKA in the germline V gene (reference sequence). The sequenced part of the CDR3 DNA is TGCAGTGCTAGACAGGATACG. Its protein is CSARQDT. The CDR3 in its entirety is CSARQDTQYF.

Concerning this clone itself: The sequence runs out 3 residues before the end of the CDR3; the remainder is reconstructed from the germline J gene. The chain is built from TRBV5-1 and TRBJ2-7, with 13 bases identical to TRBD2. The V gene's germline CDR1 is SGHRS and CDR2 YFSETQ. Trimming took 3 bases from V and 6 from J; bases not matched to a gene: 6. CDR3 length: 15 residues. The CDR3 protein is CASSYGLAGASEQYF. Incomplete CDR3 DNA: TGCGCCAGCAGCTATGGACTAGCGGGAGCCAGCGAG.

This clone came up many times. The observed sequence ends 3 residues before the CDR3 terminus, with the missing tail filled in from the germline J gene. V usage is TRBV7-9 and J usage is TRBJ1-4; D gene ambiguous. Trimming took 5 bases from V and 5 from J, leaving 15 bases between them. This CDR3 spans 15 amino acids. Germline loops: CDR1 SEHNR, CDR2 FQNEAQ (reference sequence). CDR3 residues: CASSNREAANEKLFF. CDR3 DNA (partial): TGTGCCAGCAGCAATCGAGAGGCGGCGAATGAAAAA. Full variable domain (missing parts from reference TRBV7-9 and TRBJ1-4): DTGVSQNPRHKITKRGQNVTFRCDPISEHNRLYWYRQTLGQGPEFLTYFQNEAQLEKSRLLSDRFSAERPKGSFSTLEIQRTEQGDSAMYLCASSNREAANEKLFFGSGTQLSVL.

This clone was seen a handful of times. The read halts 3 residues ahead of the CDR3 end, with the missing end drawn from the germline J gene. This rearrangement joins TRBV7-6 to TRBJ1-4, with 9 bases that match TRBD1. V trimming: 6 bases; J trimming: 3 bases; junction bases outside the gene matches: 8. The CDR3 loop spans 16 amino acids. CDR1 is SGHVS and CDR2 is FNYEAQ in the germline V gene. CDR3 in amino acids: CASSYRTGGPNEKLFF. The CDR3 DNA, read in part, is TGTGCCAGCAGTTACCGAACAGGGGGCCCTAATGAAAAA.

On this clone itself: The read comes to an end 3 residues before the CDR3 does, leaving the germline J gene to fill in the end. The J gene is TRBJ1-6, the V gene TRBV2; TRBD1 matches 9 bases. Germline assignment: CDR1 SNHLY and CDR2 FYNNEI. With V trimmed by 7 bases and J by 9 bases, 4 bases remained unmatched. The CDR3 runs 13 residues. The CDR3 is CASKTGGGSPLHF. The covered CDR3 bases are TGTGCCAGCAAGACAGGGGGTGGTTCACCC.

On this clone itself: The read comes to an end 3 residues before the CDR3 does, leaving the germline J gene to fill in the end. J is TRBJ1-1 and V is TRBV6-7; possible D gene TRBD1, 5 bases. TRBV6-7 is filed as an ORF, its function uncertain. V was pared by 4 bases and J by 0 bases, with 12 bases between. The CDR3 contains 15 residues. The CDR3 spells CASSSQGFMNTEAFF. The covered CDR3 bases are TGTGCCAGCAGTTCGCAGGGTTTCATGAACACTGAA.

To note about this clone: The read finishes 3 residues shy of the CDR3 end, and the germline J gene is used to complete it. The rearrangement joins TRBV6-1 to TRBJ2-5; D perhaps matches TRBD1 (5 bases). Germline CDR1 MNHNS, CDR2 SASEGT. V lost 1 base and J 5 bases, leaving 11 bases between the germline ends. The CDR3 runs 14 residues. CDR3 loop: CASSEEGSGETQYF. The sequenced part of the CDR3 DNA is TGTGCCAGCAGTGAAGAGGGGTCAGGGGAGACC.

The table lists this clone with many counts. The CDR3 is cut off 3 residues early in the read; its end comes from the germline J gene. This chain uses TRBV6-2 or TRBV6-3 with TRBJ2-5, with 8 positions matching TRBD2. This CDR3 region has 16 residues. The germline V gene has CDR1 MNHEY and CDR2 SVGEGT. The V gene end was trimmed by 7 bases and the J gene end by 5 bases; junction bases not matched to a gene: 15. The CDR3 DNA, read in part, is TGTGCCAGCACTATGCCGGGGACTAGATCGTTGGAGACC. It encodes CASTMPGTRSLET. The full-length CDR3 reads as CASTMPGTRSLETQYF.

This clone occurred many times. The missing CDR3 end, 3 residues past where the read stops, is filled in from the germline J gene. V and J are TRBV19 and TRBJ2-7; D call uncertain. V lost 3 bases to trimming and J lost 0 bases, with 9 bases between them. CDR1 is LNHDA, CDR2 SQIVND, per germline (reference sequence). The CDR3 sequence is 14 residues long. CDR3 bases read: TGTGCCAGTAGTATGTGGGCTTTCTCCTACGAG. Residues: CASSMWAFSYE. The CDR3 as a whole reads CASSMWAFSYEQYF.

This clone showed up just a few times. The CDR3 end lies 3 residues beyond the end of the read and is filled in from the germline J gene. The chain carries TRBV6-2 or TRBV6-3 and TRBJ1-5; tentatively, D is TRBD1 (5 bases). Trimming removed 7 bases at V and 6 bases at J, with 19 bases between. CDR1 and CDR2 (germline): MNHEY, SVGEGT. The CDR3 has 15 residues. CDR3 in amino acids: CASTPTRGSGQPQHF. The covered CDR3 bases are TGTGCCAGCACCCCAACGCGGGGGAGCGGTCAGCCC.

In regard to this clone: Read sequence stops 3 residues before the CDR3 end, and the germline J gene provides the missing end. This chain joins TRBV6-2 or TRBV6-3 and TRBJ2-3; 8 nucleotides agree with TRBD2. Trimming took 7 bases from V and 5 from J; bases not matched to a gene: 8. CDR3 length: 14 amino acids. The V gene's germline CDR1 is MNHEY and CDR2 SVGEGT. The CDR3 spells CASKAGGHGDTQYF. The covered CDR3 bases are TGTGCCAGCAAGGCGGGGGGCCATGGAGATACG.